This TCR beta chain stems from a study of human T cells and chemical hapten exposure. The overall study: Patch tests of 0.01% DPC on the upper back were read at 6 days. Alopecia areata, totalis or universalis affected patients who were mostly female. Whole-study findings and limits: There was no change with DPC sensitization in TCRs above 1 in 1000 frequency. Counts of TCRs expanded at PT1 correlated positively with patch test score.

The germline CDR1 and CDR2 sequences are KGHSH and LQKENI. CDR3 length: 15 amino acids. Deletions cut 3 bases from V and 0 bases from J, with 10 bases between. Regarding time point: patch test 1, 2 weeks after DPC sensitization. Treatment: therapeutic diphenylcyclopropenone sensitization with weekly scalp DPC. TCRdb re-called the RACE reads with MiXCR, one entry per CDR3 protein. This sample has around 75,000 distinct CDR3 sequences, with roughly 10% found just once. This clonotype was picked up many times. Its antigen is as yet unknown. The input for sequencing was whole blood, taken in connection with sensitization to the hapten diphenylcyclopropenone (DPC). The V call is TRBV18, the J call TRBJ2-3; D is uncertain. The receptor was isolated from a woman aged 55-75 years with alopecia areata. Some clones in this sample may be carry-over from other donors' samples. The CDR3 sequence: CASSPVATSTDTQYF. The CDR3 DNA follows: TGTGCCAGCTCACCTGTCGCGACTAGCACAGATACGCAGTATTTT.